This TCR beta chain was captured in a study of cytotoxic CD8 clonotypes in ibrutinib-treated CLL. Findings and caveats of the study: Increased clonality at ibrutinib response gave way to a return toward baseline at progression. With treatment, public clonotypes, which were uncommon, either contracted or remained stable. Collection times varied between progressing and sustained-remission patients.

This CDR3 contains 12 residues. Trimming pared 6 bases from V and 3 bases from J, leaving 9 bases between. The germline gives CDR1 MDHEN, CDR2 SYDVKM. The sequencing depth, 1 in 200,000 to 1 in 1 million T cells, was the target. Repertoires were generated with immunoSEQ multiplex PCR, while TCRdb's copy carries only in-frame clones and drops some. The sample holds tens of thousands of clones; around 83% are singletons and the top ten take under 6%. This clone was found once. The antigen is unknown. The sequencing here drew on PBMCs, taken before ibrutinib treatment. The chain combines TRBV28 with TRBJ2-7; D is unresolved. The TCR comes from a human donor with chronic lymphocytic leukemia. The CDR3 region has the DNA TGTGCCAGCAGGGGCCGGAACTACGAGCAGTACTTC. Translated: CASRGRNYEQYF.